The 22 T cell receptor beta chains listed next were all sequenced from one sample in a study of blood T cell repertoires in COVID-19. Sequencing was performed with immunoSEQ multiplex PCR; in TCRdb, only in-frame clones are kept and a portion is missing. The data contain just under 350,000 clones, around nine tenths of them singletons. The source material was peripheral blood. The receptors derive from a woman aged 18-29 years who had recovered from COVID-19.

This chain uses TRBV18 with TRBJ2-3, with a possible D match to TRBD2 (5 bases). Germline CDR1 is KGHSH and CDR2 is LQKENI. Trimming pared 6 bases from V and 1 base from J, leaving 14 bases between. The CDR3 contains 15 residues. Here the CDR3 DNA reads TGTGCCAGCTCCCCTAATTGGCGGGGCACAGATACGCAGTATTTT. It translates to CASSPNWRGTDTQYF.

The chain combines TRBV23-1 with TRBJ2-4, with 7 bases that match TRBD1. TRBV23-1 belongs to the ORF category, with a function that is uncertain. V shed 3 bases, J shed 4 bases, and the junction held 6 bases outside the gene matches. The CDR3 is made up of 15 amino acids. The CDR3 bases are TGCGCCAGCAGTCAGTTCGACAGGGATAAAAACATTCAGTACTTC. Translated: CASSQFDRDKNIQYF.

V usage is TRBV30 and J usage is TRBJ2-2; D unresolved. The V gene lost 0 bases and the J gene lost 6 bases, with 11 bases spanning the gap. From germline, CDR1 is GTSNPN and CDR2 SVGIG (reference sequence). CDR3 length equals 14 residues. The CDR3 region is CAWSVLYGAGELFF. In DNA, the CDR3 is TGTGCCTGGAGTGTACTATACGGAGCCGGGGAGCTGTTTTTT.

The V call is TRBV7-2, the J call TRBJ1-1; no definite D call. Germline V gene sequence: CDR1 SGHTA, CDR2 FQGNSA. V was trimmed by 1 base and J by 2 bases, leaving 8 bases between them. The CDR3 spans 14 residues. In nucleotides, the CDR3 is TGTGCCAGCAGCTTAGTTCCGGGAAACACTGAAGCTTTCTTT. Amino acids: CASSLVPGNTEAFF.

The V and J genes are TRBV5-4 and TRBJ2-3; D is possibly TRBD1 (5 bases). Per germline, CDR1 SGHNT and CDR2 YYREEE (reference sequence). The CDR3 contains 15 residues. Trimming shortened V by 4 bases and J by 3 bases, and 15 bases separated the two germline ends. CDR3 loop: CASSQIGQGTDTQYF. As DNA, the CDR3 is TGTGCCAGCAGCCAGATAGGGCAGGGTACAGATACGCAGTATTTT. The full variable domain, in which reference TRBV5-4 and TRBJ2-3 provide the parts outside the CDR3, is ETGVTQSPTHLIKTRGQQVTLRCSSQSGHNTVSWYQQALGQGPQFIFQYYREEENGRGNFPPRFSGLQFPNYSSELNVNALELDDSALYLCASSQIGQGTDTQYFGPGTRLTVL.

The sample holds a few counts of this clone. The V and J genes are TRBV30 and TRBJ1-5, with 8 positions matching TRBD1. In germline, CDR1 is GTSNPN, CDR2 SVGIG (reference sequence). The CDR3 contains 13 residues. Trimming took 6 bases from V and 2 from J; bases not matched to a gene: 3. CDR3 coding DNA: TGTGCCTGCCAGGACAGGGGCAATCAGCCCCAGCATTTT. Protein sequence: CACQDRGNQPQHF. Together with reference TRBV30 and TRBJ1-5, the CDR3 gives the full variable domain: SQTIHQWPATLVQPVGSPLSLECTVEGTSNPNLYWYRQAAGRGLQLLFYSVGIGQISSEVPQNLSASRPQDRQFILSSKKLLLSDSGFYLCACQDRGNQPQHFGDGTRLSIL.

The table lists this clone with a few counts. The J gene is TRBJ1-6, the V gene TRBV7-9, with D unresolved. Germline V gives CDR1 SEHNR, CDR2 FQNEAQ (reference sequence). Deletions cut 1 base from V and 8 bases from J, with 6 bases between. The CDR3 is 13 amino acids. As DNA, the CDR3 is TGTGCCAGCAGCTTAGAGAGGGATTCACCCCTCCACTTT. Translated: CASSLERDSPLHF.

There are a few counts of this clone. J is TRBJ1-5 and V is TRBV19, with 9 bases lining up with TRBD1. With 6 bases clipped from V and 7 bases from J, the junction kept 7 bases outside the gene matches. The CDR3 runs 14 residues. Germline CDR1 and CDR2: LNHDA and SQIVND (reference sequence). CDR3 DNA sequence: TGTGCCAGTAGGGACAGGGGATTGGGGCAGCCCCAGCATTTT. Translation: CASRDRGLGQPQHF.

The V and J genes are TRBV30 and TRBJ1-6; 10 nucleotides match TRBD1. The CDR3 is made up of 14 amino acids. Trimming removed 2 bases from V and 8 bases from J; junction bases left unmatched: 3. Germline values: CDR1 GTSNPN, CDR2 SVGIG (reference sequence). Here the CDR3 reads CAWSTGQGYSPLHF. CDR3 bases: TGTGCCTGGAGTACGGGACAGGGGTATTCACCCCTCCACTTT.

The chain carries TRBV5-6 and TRBJ2-1; 13 bases line up with TRBD2. V shed 4 bases, J shed 6 bases, and the junction held 4 bases outside the gene matches. There are 15 residues in the CDR3. The germline CDR1 and CDR2 sequences are SGHDT and YYEEEE. DNA for the CDR3: TGTGCCAGCAGCCCCGGGACTAGCGGGATCAATGAGCAGTTCTTC. It encodes CASSPGTSGINEQFF.

The chain carries TRBV3-1 (or the pseudogene TRBV3-2) and TRBJ2-3; D is perhaps TRBD1 (5 bases). Germline V gives CDR1 LGHDT, CDR2 YNNKEL (reference sequence). CDR3 size: 18 residues. V was clipped by 4 bases and J by 1 base, with 21 bases between them. The CDR3: CASSPAVQRGRGTDTQYF. The CDR3 DNA follows: TGTGCCAGCAGCCCCGCCGTCCAGAGAGGCAGGGGCACAGATACGCAGTATTTT.

The chain has TRBV9 and TRBJ1-4; 9 positions match TRBD1. With 3 bases clipped from V and 11 bases from J, the junction kept 2 bases outside the gene matches. The CDR3 has 12 amino acids. The germline CDR1 and CDR2 sequences are SGDLS and YYNGEE. The CDR3: CASSETGGKLFF. Written as DNA, the CDR3 is TGTGCCAGCAGCGAGACAGGGGGGAAACTGTTTTTT.

The rearrangement joins TRBV28 to TRBJ2-3; the D gene is possibly TRBD1 (6 bases). The V end was cut by 8 bases, the J end by 0 bases, with 15 bases between. The CDR3 has 15 amino acids. CDR1 MDHEN and CDR2 SYDVKM come from the germline V gene. In DNA form, the CDR3 reads TGTGCCAGCCAAAGACAGGTCCTCAGCACAGATACGCAGTATTTT. Its protein is CASQRQVLSTDTQYF.

J is TRBJ2-1 and V is TRBV2; TRBD2 matches 9 bases. The germline gives CDR1 SNHLY, CDR2 FYNNEI. The trim removed 8 bases at V and 1 base at J, leaving 9 bases unmatched. This CDR3 contains 16 residues. The CDR3 spells CASLGIAGGSYNEQFF. In DNA, the CDR3 is TGTGCCAGCCTCGGGATTGCGGGAGGGTCCTACAATGAGCAGTTCTTC.

The J gene is TRBJ2-1, the V gene TRBV30, with D maybe TRBD1 (5 bases). This CDR3 is 11 amino acids long. Germline CDR1 reads GTSNPN; CDR2 reads SVGIG (reference sequence). V lost 1 base to trimming and J lost 12 bases, with 10 bases between them. CDR3 residues: CAWSARGRQFF. The CDR3 region has the DNA TGTGCCTGGAGTGCTAGGGGTAGGCAGTTCTTC.

This clone occurred once. The J gene is TRBJ2-1, the V gene TRBV3-1 (or the pseudogene TRBV3-2); the D gene is possibly TRBD2 (6 bases). This CDR3 comprises 15 residues. The V gene's germline CDR1 is LGHDT and CDR2 YNNKEL (reference sequence). V lost 3 bases, J lost 5 bases, and 14 bases lay in between. The CDR3 protein is CASSQIGTYDNEQFF. Written as DNA, the CDR3 is TGTGCCAGCAGCCAGATCGGGACTTACGACAATGAGCAGTTCTTC.

The rearrangement links TRBV11-3 to TRBJ2-3; maybe TRBD2 (6 bases). This CDR3 comprises 16 residues. Germline V gives CDR1 SGHNT, CDR2 YENEEA. V shed 0 bases and J shed 1 base, with 11 bases lying between them. CDR3 protein: CASSLDGPSGTDTQYF. DNA of the CDR3: TGTGCCAGCAGCTTAGATGGGCCTAGCGGCACAGATACGCAGTATTTT. Filled out from reference TRBV11-3 and TRBJ2-3, the complete variable domain reads EAGVVQSPRYKIIEKKQPVAFWCNPISGHNTLYWYLQNLGQGPELLIRYENEEAVDDSQLPKDRFSAERLKGVDSTLKIQPAELGDSAVYLCASSLDGPSGTDTQYFGPGTRLTVL.

This CDR3 is CASSLGLAGGPATQYF. DNA for the CDR3: TGTGCCAGCAGCTTAGGTCTGGCGGGAGGGCCGGCGACCCAGTACTTC. This chain joins TRBV11-2 and TRBJ2-5; TRBD2 matches 9 bases. This CDR3 comprises 16 residues. Per germline, CDR1 SGHAT and CDR2 FQNNGV. After removal of 1 base from V and 7 bases from J, the junction contained 10 bases not matched to a gene.

The chain uses TRBV5-5 and TRBJ2-3, with 9 bases aligning to TRBD2. The length of the CDR3 is 18 residues. Unmatched junction bases numbered 19, after V lost 5 bases and J lost 6 bases. The germline gives CDR1 SGHKS, CDR2 YYEKEE (reference sequence). The CDR3 nucleotides read TGTGCCAGCAGTTATACTCAGGTTAGCGGGAGATCGACGGATACGCAGTATTTT. Amino acid sequence: CASSYTQVSGRSTDTQYF.

This sequence joins TRBV28 and TRBJ2-5, with 10 bases identical to TRBD1. Per the germline V gene, CDR1 is MDHEN and CDR2 is SYDVKM. With 1 base clipped from V and 4 bases from J, the junction kept 12 bases outside the gene matches. The CDR3 loop spans 18 amino acids. In DNA form, the CDR3 reads TGTGCCAGCAGTTTATTTCCCCTCGGACAGGGGGTGAGAGAGACCCAGTACTTC. It specifies CASSLFPLGQGVRETQYF.

The chain joins TRBV7-9 to TRBJ1-2; 10 bases fit TRBD1. The germline gives CDR1 SEHNR, CDR2 FQNEAQ (reference sequence). This CDR3 region has 14 residues. Germline trimming cut 6 bases from V and 14 bases from J; bases unmatched to any gene: 15. CDR3 coding DNA: TGTGCCAGCAGTCCCCAACCCGGGACAGGGGTGGAGACCTTC. It is translated as CASSPQPGTGVETF. Full variable domain (outside the CDR3, taken from reference TRBV7-9 and TRBJ1-2): DTGVSQNPRHKITKRGQNVTFRCDPISEHNRLYWYRQTLGQGPEFLTYFQNEAQLEKSRLLSDRFSAERPKGSFSTLEIQRTEQGDSAMYLCASSPQPGTGVETFGSGTRLTVV.

The chain links TRBV13 to TRBJ1-1, with 10 bases aligning to TRBD1. The CDR3 spans 13 residues. V shed 5 bases and J 10 bases; nucleotides not matched to a gene: 7. Germline assignment: CDR1 PRHDT and CDR2 FYEKMQ (reference sequence). The CDR3 reads CASSTDRGRGAFF. In DNA, the CDR3 is TGTGCCAGCAGCACCGACAGGGGGCGAGGAGCTTTCTTT.